This is a list of T cell receptor beta chains from one sample in a study of PD-1 blockade in mismatch repair-deficient tumors. Sequencing was performed with immunoSEQ multiplex PCR; in TCRdb, only in-frame clones are kept and a portion is missing. This sample has 56,000 or so clones; roughly three quarters occur once, and the top ten carry 2.5% to 4%. Sequencing used peripheral blood, obtained 4 weeks after starting pembrolizumab. Receptors originate from an adult with mismatch repair-deficient cancer. Both conserved end residues are trimmed from each CDR3. The order of the fields is V gene, J gene, clone size, CDR3 protein. The listing skips clone size in some rows; elsewhere it reads once, few, many or a size class.

>TRBV15|TRBJ2-7|once
ATSRTGLAGREQY
>TRBV27|TRBJ2-7|NA
ASSIRTGSYEQY
>TRBV28|TRBJ2-5|few
ASTKSGGVETQY
>TRBV5-8|TRBJ2-7|NA
ASSSRDRVYEQY
>TRBV19|TRBJ2-1|few
ASSLRKGLAGVGSYNEQF
>TRBV9|TRBJ2-1|NA
ATSQHPEGYNEQF
>TRBV5-4|TRBJ2-7|NA
ASSFGGGLAGSSYEQY
>TRBV27|TRBJ1-2|NA
ASSPGRLSGYT
>TRBV10-3|TRBJ2-7|NA
AISDREGYEQY
>TRBV29-1|TRBJ2-1|NA
SVPGTSGIEQF
>TRBV5-8|TRBJ2-1|NA
ASSLGRDSYNEQF
>TRBV2|TRBJ1-2|medium-sized
ASRGEYGYT
>TRBV11-2|TRBJ2-1|NA
ASSLGTSGRMVTYNEQF
>TRBV30|TRBJ2-3|NA
AWASGSPDTQY
>TRBV4-2|TRBJ1-4|NA
ASSQDEGQSEKEKLF
>TRBV28|TRBJ2-1|NA
ASSSGQGYNEQF
>TRBV30|TRBJ2-2|many
AWGTGVAGELF
>TRBV7-2|TRBJ1-5|NA
ASSLGGGPQH
>TRBV11-2|TRBJ1-5|few
ASSLDSAGSNQPQH
>TRBV29-1|TRBJ2-3|few
SAEPSSTDTQY
>TRBV13|TRBJ2-7|NA
ASSSNGGQGANEQY
>TRBV10-3|TRBJ1-1|NA
AISGGDRGRAF
>TRBV7-2|TRBJ2-7|few
ASSFQPMTGEQY
>TRBV6-1|TRBJ2-1|NA
ASSGWGNYNEQF
>TRBV7-9|TRBJ2-7|few
ASSPPSSYEQY
>TRBV7-6|TRBJ2-1|few
ASSRTSRNEQF
>TRBV7-2|TRBJ2-5|NA
ASSRRQGERRETQY
>TRBV9|TRBJ1-4|NA
ASSVGGRANEKLF
>TRBV18|TRBJ2-1|NA
ASSPYNEQF
>TRBV28|TRBJ2-7|NA
ASSFLRGGEQY
>TRBV4-2|TRBJ2-3|NA
ASSQGVRLAGGWDTQY
>TRBV14|TRBJ2-1|medium-sized
ASSPLTSTYNEQF
>TRBV5-1|TRBJ2-6|NA
ATKIAGPGANVLT
>TRBV25-1|TRBJ2-6|NA
ASSDLTSGRVGANVLT
>TRBV19|TRBJ2-7|NA
ASRPPSAYEQY
>TRBV5-5|TRBJ2-1|NA
ASSLGDGSSYNEQF
>TRBV14|TRBJ2-5|NA
ASSQERTQY
>TRBV27|TRBJ2-1|NA
ASSLSEGGNEQF
>TRBV19|TRBJ1-3|NA
ASSVAGRKNTIY
>TRBV27|TRBJ2-3|NA
ASSPDRAGTDTQY
>TRBV9|TRBJ2-7|NA
ASSPQDALYEQY
>TRBV6-5|TRBJ2-7|NA
ASSRTSRTYEQY
>TRBV7-3|TRBJ1-2|NA
ASSWGSGSNYGYT
>TRBV7-8|TRBJ2-3|NA
ASSLRDRGRRTDTQY
>TRBV2|TRBJ2-1|NA
ASSGQGRLRGVSSYNEQF